This TCR beta chain was found in a study of T cell responses to AZD1222 COVID-19 vaccine. Comment on this clone: What it binds is not known.

General study findings and limits: Repertoire sampling occurred only after the peak T cell response.

Libraries were prepared by immunoSEQ multiplex PCR; TCRdb keeps only in-frame clonotypes and omits some of them. The table has just under 100,000 clones, 70% to 90% seen once; the top ten hold 2.5% to 3.5%. The TCR originated in an adult in good health. Sequencing was performed on peripheral blood, taken on day 0 of AZD1222 vaccination.

CDR3 nucleotides: TGTGCCAGCAGTCCCCTGGGAGGAGGAAATAATTCACCCCTCCACTTT. Translating gives CASSPLGGGNNSPLHF. V and J are TRBV27 and TRBJ1-6; D gene unclear. Germline CDR1 is MNHEY and CDR2 is SMNVEV (reference sequence). V was trimmed by 5 bases and J by 5 bases, leaving 16 bases between them. The length of the CDR3 is 16 residues.